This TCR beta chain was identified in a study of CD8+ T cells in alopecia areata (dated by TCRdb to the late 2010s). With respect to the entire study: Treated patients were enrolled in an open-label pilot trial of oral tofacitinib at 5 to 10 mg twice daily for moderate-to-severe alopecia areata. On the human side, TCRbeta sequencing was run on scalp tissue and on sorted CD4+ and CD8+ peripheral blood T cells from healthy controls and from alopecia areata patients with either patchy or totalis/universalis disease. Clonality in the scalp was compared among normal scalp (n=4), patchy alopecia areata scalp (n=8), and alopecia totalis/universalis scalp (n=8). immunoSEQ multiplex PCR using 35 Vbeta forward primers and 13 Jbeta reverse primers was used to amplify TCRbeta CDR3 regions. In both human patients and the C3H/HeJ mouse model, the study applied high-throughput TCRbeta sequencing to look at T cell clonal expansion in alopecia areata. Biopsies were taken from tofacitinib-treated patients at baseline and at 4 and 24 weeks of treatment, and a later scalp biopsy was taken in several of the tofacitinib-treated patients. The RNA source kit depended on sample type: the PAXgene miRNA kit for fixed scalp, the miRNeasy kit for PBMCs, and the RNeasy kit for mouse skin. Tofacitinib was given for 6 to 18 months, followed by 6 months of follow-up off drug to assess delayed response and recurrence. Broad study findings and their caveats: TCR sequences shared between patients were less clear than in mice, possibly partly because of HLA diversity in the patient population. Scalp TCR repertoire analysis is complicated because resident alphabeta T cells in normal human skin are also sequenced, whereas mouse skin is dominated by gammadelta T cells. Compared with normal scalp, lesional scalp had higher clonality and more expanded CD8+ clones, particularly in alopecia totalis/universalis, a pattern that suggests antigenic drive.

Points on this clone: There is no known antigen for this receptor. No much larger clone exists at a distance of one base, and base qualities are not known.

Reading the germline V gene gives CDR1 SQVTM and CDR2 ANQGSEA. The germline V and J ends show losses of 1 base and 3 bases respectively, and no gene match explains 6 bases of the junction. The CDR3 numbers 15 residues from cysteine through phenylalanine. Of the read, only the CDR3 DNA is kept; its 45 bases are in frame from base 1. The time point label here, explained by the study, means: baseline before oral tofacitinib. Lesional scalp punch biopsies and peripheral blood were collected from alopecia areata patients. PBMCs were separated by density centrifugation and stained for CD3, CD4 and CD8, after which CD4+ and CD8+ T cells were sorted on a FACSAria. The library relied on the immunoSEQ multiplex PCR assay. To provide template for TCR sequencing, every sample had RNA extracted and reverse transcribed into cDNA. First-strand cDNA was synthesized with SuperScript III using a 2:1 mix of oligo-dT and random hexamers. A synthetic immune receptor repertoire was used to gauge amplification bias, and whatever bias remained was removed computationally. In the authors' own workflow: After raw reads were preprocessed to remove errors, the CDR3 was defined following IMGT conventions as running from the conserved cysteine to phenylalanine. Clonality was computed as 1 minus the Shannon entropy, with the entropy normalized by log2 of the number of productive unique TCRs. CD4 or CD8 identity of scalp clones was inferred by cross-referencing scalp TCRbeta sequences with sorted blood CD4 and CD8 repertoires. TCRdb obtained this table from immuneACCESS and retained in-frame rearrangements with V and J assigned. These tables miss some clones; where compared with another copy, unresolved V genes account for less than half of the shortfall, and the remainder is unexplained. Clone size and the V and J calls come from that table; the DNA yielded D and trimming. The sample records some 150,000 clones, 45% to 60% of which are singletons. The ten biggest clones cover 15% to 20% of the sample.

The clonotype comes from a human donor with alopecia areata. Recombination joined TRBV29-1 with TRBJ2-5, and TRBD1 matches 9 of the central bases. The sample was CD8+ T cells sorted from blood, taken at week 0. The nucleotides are TGCAGCGTTGAAGGGGGGGACAGGGTAGAAGAGACCCAGTACTTC. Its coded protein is CSVEGGDRVEETQYF.